This T cell receptor beta chain emerged from a study of OX40 agonist ivuxolimab in advanced cancers. The overall study: Patients undergoing dose escalation presented with hepatocellular carcinoma, melanoma, renal cell or head and neck cancer. Subjects had a mean age of 60 years, with a range of 23 to 79; roughly 83% were male.

Germline assignment: CDR1 MNHNS and CDR2 SASEGT. This CDR3 comprises 12 residues. V lost 1 base to trimming and J lost 1 base, with 2 bases between them. The repertoire was sequenced with immunoSEQ multiplex PCR; TCRdb's copy has only in-frame clones and lacks some. The sample holds some 50,000 clones, more than 85% seen once. Findings of the study overall: Part of the nonresponder group also had normalized T-cell clonal expansion that was low. What antigens the expanded peripheral T cells recognized was never established.

With regard to this clone: Its antigen is not identified. The sample carries other DNA sequences with the same CDR3.

The TCR sequence derives from an adult with an advanced solid tumor such as melanoma, head and neck, liver or kidney cancer. This rearrangement joins TRBV6-1 to TRBJ2-7; D not resolved. The sequencing used CD4+ or CD8+ T cells sorted from blood, collected in a trial of the OX40 agonist ivuxolimab. The CDR3 sequence is CASSEGSYEQYF. The CDR3 coding sequence is TGTGCCAGCAGTGAAGGTTCCTACGAGCAGTACTTC.